The rows below give T cell receptor beta chains drawn from one sample of a study of shared clonotypes between healthy human individuals. The protocol was immunoSEQ multiplex PCR, while the TCRdb copy is restricted to in-frame clones and leaves out a portion. The table shows under 2,000,000 clones, with roughly 95% occurring only once. The specimen was naive CD8+ T cells sorted from blood. All receptors come from a man aged 18 to 29 in good health. The CDR3 runs from the conserved cysteine through the conserved F or W. The order of the fields is J gene, clone size, D gene, V gene, CDR3 DNA, CDR3 protein. The D gene is left open where the match is weak. Size is stated for part of the rows, as once, few or many counts, or as a class when the clone is expanded.

J gene: TRBJ2-7; clone size: NA; D gene: TRBD1; V gene: TRBV11-2; CDR3 DNA: TGTGCCAGCAGCTTAGAGGGGGACAGGGAAGGGTCCTACGAGCAGTACTTC; CDR3 protein: CASSLEGDREGSYEQYF
J gene: TRBJ1-1; clone size: NA; D gene: TRBD1; V gene: TRBV7-9; CDR3 DNA: TGTGCCAGCAGCCAATCGACAGGGCCGACTGAAGCTTTCTTT; CDR3 protein: CASSQSTGPTEAFF
J gene: TRBJ2-2; clone size: NA; D gene: TRBD2; V gene: TRBV27; CDR3 DNA: TGTGCCAGCAGTTTTTGGGGGGCGGGAGGACCCACCGGGGAGCTGTTTTTT; CDR3 protein: CASSFWGAGGPTGELFF
J gene: TRBJ2-2; clone size: NA; D gene: TRBD1; V gene: TRBV27; CDR3 DNA: TGTGCCAGCAGTTTCCTGGGTCGGACAGGGAACACCGGGGAGCTGTTTTTT; CDR3 protein: CASSFLGRTGNTGELFF
J gene: TRBJ2-1; clone size: NA; D gene: TRBD2; V gene: TRBV7-9; CDR3 DNA: TGTGCCAGCCTAGCGGGAGGGATTAATGAGCAGTTCTTC; CDR3 protein: CASLAGGINEQFF
J gene: TRBJ1-2; clone size: NA; D gene: NA; V gene: TRBV15; CDR3 DNA: TGTGCCACCAGCAGAGATCACACTCGCGGCCCTAACTATGGCTACACCTTC; CDR3 protein: CATSRDHTRGPNYGYTF
J gene: TRBJ2-5; clone size: NA; D gene: NA; V gene: TRBV5-4; CDR3 DNA: TGTGCCAGCAGCTTCGGGGCCTCAGAGACCCAGTACTTC; CDR3 protein: CASSFGASETQYF
J gene: TRBJ1-4; clone size: NA; D gene: NA; V gene: TRBV19; CDR3 DNA: TGTGCCAGTAGTTCCCTTGAAAAACTGTTTTTT; CDR3 protein: CASSSLEKLFF
J gene: TRBJ2-3; clone size: NA; D gene: NA; V gene: TRBV15; CDR3 DNA: TGTGCCACCAGCAGAGATGATCAAGGCAGCACAGATACGCAGTATTTT; CDR3 protein: CATSRDDQGSTDTQYF
J gene: TRBJ1-6; clone size: NA; D gene: NA; V gene: TRBV9; CDR3 DNA: TGTGCCAGCAGCGCCAACGTAGGATATTCAGATTCACCCCTCCACTTT; CDR3 protein: CASSANVGYSDSPLHF
J gene: TRBJ1-2; clone size: NA; D gene: NA; V gene: TRBV27; CDR3 DNA: TGTGCCAGCAGTTTCGGGGGGGCTCTTAACTATGGCTACACCTTC; CDR3 protein: CASSFGGALNYGYTF
J gene: TRBJ2-3; clone size: once; D gene: NA; V gene: TRBV19; CDR3 DNA: TGTGCCAGTAGTATTGGTCTAGGTACAGATACGCAGTATTTT; CDR3 protein: CASSIGLGTDTQYF
J gene: TRBJ2-2; clone size: NA; D gene: NA; V gene: TRBV6-5; CDR3 DNA: TGTGCCAGCAGTTTATGGGGTGCGAACACCGGGGAGCTGTTTTTT; CDR3 protein: CASSLWGANTGELFF
J gene: TRBJ2-5; clone size: NA; D gene: NA; V gene: TRBV4-3; CDR3 DNA: TGCGCCAGCAGCCAAGACCATAGGGCTTGGGAGACCCAGTACTTC; CDR3 protein: CASSQDHRAWETQYF
J gene: TRBJ1-1; clone size: once; D gene: NA; V gene: TRBV7-9; CDR3 DNA: TGTGCCAGCAGCTTGATAAAACCCTCGTATGTTGAAGCTTTCTTT; CDR3 protein: CASSLIKPSYVEAFF
J gene: TRBJ2-3; clone size: NA; D gene: NA; V gene: TRBV2; CDR3 DNA: TGTGCCAGCAACCCGGACCCTGGGTCCAGAGATACGCAGTATTTT; CDR3 protein: CASNPDPGSRDTQYF
J gene: TRBJ2-7; clone size: NA; D gene: NA; V gene: TRBV4-1; CDR3 DNA: TGCGCCAGCAGCCAAGGGGCAGGGCCGGCCTACGAGCAGTACTTC; CDR3 protein: CASSQGAGPAYEQYF